This T cell receptor (beta chain) was recovered during a study of blood T cell repertoires in COVID-19. Whole-study context: The cDNA or gDNA used as material had been derived from T cells, B-cell-depleted T cells, or PBMCs.

Participants had their cohort set by participant-reported clinical history. The germline V gene has CDR1 LNHDA and CDR2 SQIVND (reference sequence). Trimming removed 0 bases from V and 1 base from J, with 15 bases in between. The CDR3 spans 17 residues. Sequenced by immunoSEQ multiplex PCR; TCRdb stores in-frame clones only, minus some. The repertoire includes under 400,000 clones, around 85% of them detected once, and about 4% sits in the top ten. This clone was counted a single time. Material: PBMCs or T cells enriched from blood (not recorded which). This TCR was recovered from a woman in her thirties or forties with acute COVID-19. The chain recombines TRBV19 with TRBJ1-2; D unclear. The CDR3 nucleotides are TGTGCCAGTAGTATAGAAGTCGGGGTCGTCGGTAACTATGGCTACACCTTC. Its protein product is CASSIEVGVVGNYGYTF.